These 32 T cell receptor beta chains were all obtained from the same sample, sequenced in a study of blood T cell repertoires in COVID-19. Libraries were prepared by immunoSEQ multiplex PCR; TCRdb keeps only in-frame clonotypes and omits some of them. The sample contains about 64,000 clones, roughly 91% of which appear only once. The specimen was PBMCs or T cells enriched from blood (not recorded which). These receptor sequences come from a woman aged 40-49 years who had recovered from COVID-19.

The chain has TRBV14 and TRBJ2-7; the match to TRBD1 covers 10 bases. This CDR3 is 14 amino acids long. Germline V gene data show CDR1 as SGHDN and CDR2 as FVKESK. V gave up 11 bases and J gave up 4 bases; unmatched junction bases: 11. The CDR3 loop is CARHPGTGAYEQYF. The CDR3 DNA reads as TGTGCCCGCCACCCAGGGACAGGGGCATACGAGCAGTACTTC.

This chain uses TRBV19 with TRBJ2-7; 8 bases align to TRBD1. This CDR3 contains 13 residues. Germline V gene sequence: CDR1 LNHDA, CDR2 SQIVND (reference sequence). With 2 bases clipped from V and 6 bases from J, the junction kept 3 bases outside the gene matches. CDR3 residues: CASSIQGATEQYF. Written as DNA, the CDR3 is TGTGCCAGTAGTATACAGGGGGCTACCGAGCAGTACTTC. Looking up the rest from reference TRBV19 and TRBJ2-7 gives the full variable domain: DGGITQSPKYLFRKEGQNVTLSCEQNLNHDAMYWYRQDPGQGLRLIYYSQIVNDFQKGDIAEGYSVSREKKESFPLTVTSAQKNPTAFYLCASSIQGATEQYFGPGTRLTVT.

V gene TRBV5-6 combines with J gene TRBJ2-7; possible D gene TRBD2, 6 bases. The V gene lost 4 bases and the J gene lost 6 bases, with 20 bases spanning the gap. CDR1 is SGHDT, CDR2 YYEEEE, per germline. The CDR3 length is 15 residues. Here the CDR3 reads CASSLMYSEGLEQYF. CDR3 in DNA: TGTGCCAGCAGCCTCATGTATTCGGAGGGTCTCGAGCAGTACTTC.

The genes are TRBV7-9 and TRBJ2-7; weak D call: TRBD1 (6 bases). Germline V gene data show CDR1 as SEHNR and CDR2 as FQNEAQ (reference sequence). The CDR3 covers 14 residues. Trimming took 4 bases from V and 5 from J, leaving 15 bases between them. Written as DNA, the CDR3 is TGTGCCAGCAGCTCCCAGAGGGGGACAAACGAGCAGTACTTC. It encodes CASSSQRGTNEQYF.

This sequence joins TRBV5-1 and TRBJ1-4; no reliable D call. The CDR3 runs 15 residues. Germline V gene lookup returns CDR1 SGHRS and CDR2 YFSETQ. Trimming cost V 0 bases and J 3 bases, with 9 bases left between them. The CDR3 sequence: CASSLAGSPNEKLFF. The CDR3, as DNA: TGCGCCAGCAGCTTGGCGGGGTCGCCTAATGAAAAACTGTTTTTT.

The V call is TRBV19, the J call TRBJ1-2, with 11 bases matching TRBD1. CDR3 length equals 12 residues. Per germline, CDR1 LNHDA and CDR2 SQIVND (reference sequence). V dropped 9 bases and J dropped 10; count of bases not matched to a gene: 7. DNA of the CDR3: TGTGCCAGCTGGCGGACAGGGGGCGACTACACCTTC. This translates into CASWRTGGDYTF.

This clone was seen once. This chain uses TRBV5-1 with TRBJ2-3; 7 nucleotides match TRBD2. The CDR3 is 17 amino acids. From germline, CDR1 is SGHRS and CDR2 YFSETQ. Germline trimming cut 5 bases from V and 2 bases from J; bases unmatched to any gene: 14. The CDR3 loop reads CASSSNGPSGVTDTQYF. CDR3 sequence (DNA): TGCGCCAGCAGTTCAAATGGGCCCAGCGGGGTCACAGATACGCAGTATTTT.

The DNA for the CDR3 is TGTGCCAGCAGCGTGGGACAGAATAGCAATCAGCCCCAGCATTTT. The encoded protein is CASSVGQNSNQPQHF. The chain couples TRBV9 to TRBJ1-5; 7 bases fit TRBD1. Trimming at V came to 2 bases and at J to 0 bases, leaving 2 bases not matched to a gene. The CDR3 totals 15 residues. The germline CDR1 and CDR2 sequences are SGDLS and YYNGEE.

The chain links TRBV29-1 to TRBJ2-1; D might be TRBD2 (6 bases). The germline gives CDR1 SQVTM, CDR2 ANQGSEA. Trimming took 7 bases from V and 5 from J, leaving 12 bases between them. CDR3 length: 12 amino acids. In nucleotides, the CDR3 is TGCAGCGGGGGACTTGTAGACAATGAGCAGTTCTTC. This sequence encodes CSGGLVDNEQFF.

V is TRBV20-1 and J is TRBJ2-1, with TRBD2 identical over 9 bases. Germline V lookup: CDR1 DFQATT, CDR2 SNEGSKA (reference sequence). CDR3 length: 15 amino acids. Germline trimming cut 3 bases from V and 4 bases from J; bases unmatched to any gene: 7. For the CDR3, the DNA is TGCAGTGCTAGTCCTAGCGGGGCAGAATACAATGAGCAGTTCTTC. Protein sequence: CSASPSGAEYNEQFF.

V usage is TRBV27 and J usage is TRBJ2-3, with D possibly being TRBD1 (5 bases). CDR1 is MNHEY and CDR2 is SMNVEV in the germline V gene (reference sequence). With 6 bases removed from V and 2 bases from J, the gap between germline ends came to 15 bases. The CDR3 covers 15 residues. As DNA, the CDR3 is TGTGCCAGCAGGCGGACAACCTTGCACACAGATACGCAGTATTTT. Protein sequence: CASRRTTLHTDTQYF.

The chain uses TRBV19 and TRBJ2-5, with D maybe TRBD2 (6 bases). Germline V gene data show CDR1 as LNHDA and CDR2 as SQIVND (reference sequence). The CDR3 contains 14 residues. V was clipped by 6 bases and J by 2 bases, with 13 bases between them. The CDR3, as DNA: TGTGCCAGTAGCAGGGACTCCGTGCAAGAGACCCAGTACTTC. It codes for CASSRDSVQETQYF.

CDR3 in amino acids: CASSQHNGQPPDTQYF. CDR3 coding DNA: TGCGCCAGCAGCCAACATAACGGACAGCCACCAGATACGCAGTATTTT. The J gene is TRBJ2-3, the V gene TRBV4-1; tentatively, D is TRBD1 (6 bases). This CDR3 contains 16 residues. The germline gives CDR1 MGHRA, CDR2 YSYEKL. The V end was cut by 2 bases, the J end by 4 bases, with 16 bases between.

The sample holds a few counts of this clone. The chain carries TRBV18 and TRBJ2-7; 7 bases match TRBD1. The germline V gene encodes CDR1 KGHSH and CDR2 LQKENI. V lost 6 bases and J lost 5; bases outside the gene matches: 7. There are 13 residues in the CDR3. CDR3 DNA: TGTGCCAGCTCCGAACAGGGGATCGACGAGCAGTACTTC. Encoded protein: CASSEQGIDEQYF.

V gene TRBV12-5 combines with J gene TRBJ1-2; the D gene is possibly TRBD1 (5 bases). In germline, CDR1 is LGHNT, CDR2 FRNRAP. The CDR3 spans 15 residues. The V end was cut by 3 bases, the J end by 3 bases, with 14 bases between. The CDR3 protein is CASGFQGSGDYGYTF. The CDR3 nucleotides read TGTGCTAGTGGTTTTCAGGGTTCGGGGGACTATGGCTACACCTTC.

A remark on this clone: One end of the junction fails to match germline, which may point to a read error. This sequence joins TRBV3-1 (or the pseudogene TRBV3-2) and TRBJ2-1, with 8 bases matching TRBD1. Germline assignment: CDR1 LGHDT and CDR2 YNNKEL (reference sequence). The length of the CDR3 is 15 residues. CDR3 in amino acids: CASSHFTGGRVTGLF. The CDR3 coding sequence is TGTGCCAGCAGCCATTTTACAGGGGGGAGAGTTACAGGGCTCTTC.

V gene TRBV3-1 (or the pseudogene TRBV3-2) combines with J gene TRBJ2-1; D may be TRBD1 (6 bases). Germline values: CDR1 LGHDT, CDR2 YNNKEL (reference sequence). The V gene lost 0 bases and the J gene lost 6 bases, with 12 bases spanning the gap. CDR3 length equals 15 residues. The CDR3 region has the DNA TGTGCCAGCAGCCAAGATTCCACAGGGAGCAATGAGCAGTTCTTC. Its translation: CASSQDSTGSNEQFF.

The chain uses TRBV4-1 and TRBJ2-3; 7 bases align to TRBD2. V dropped 4 bases and J dropped 8; count of bases not matched to a gene: 6. Germline lookup yields CDR1 MGHRA and CDR2 YSYEKL. This CDR3 has 13 residues. This CDR3 is CASSPAPSGTQYF. CDR3 nucleotides: TGCGCCAGCAGCCCCGCCCCTAGCGGTACGCAGTATTTT.

V is TRBV5-4 and J is TRBJ2-3; TRBD1 aligns across 11 bases. V shed 3 bases and J 3 bases; nucleotides not matched to a gene: 6. This CDR3 has 16 amino acids. The germline CDR1 and CDR2 sequences are SGHNT and YYREEE (reference sequence). In DNA, the CDR3 is TGTGCCAGCAGCTCGGGACAGGGGGTGGTTACAGATACGCAGTATTTT. Amino acid sequence: CASSSGQGVVTDTQYF. Full variable domain (rest looked up from reference TRBV5-4 and TRBJ2-3): ETGVTQSPTHLIKTRGQQVTLRCSSQSGHNTVSWYQQALGQGPQFIFQYYREEENGRGNFPPRFSGLQFPNYSSELNVNALELDDSALYLCASSSGQGVVTDTQYFGPGTRLTVL.

This chain connects TRBV5-1 to TRBJ1-2; possible D gene TRBD1, 5 bases. Trimming removed 6 bases from V and 8 bases from J, with 23 bases in between. This CDR3 comprises 15 residues. Looked up from germline, CDR1 is SGHRS and CDR2 is YFSETQ. In nucleotides, the CDR3 is TGCGCCAGCACCCCCCAGTACGACGCAGGGTTCGGCTACACCTTC. It translates to CASTPQYDAGFGYTF. The full variable domain, completed using reference TRBV5-1 and TRBJ1-2, is KAGVTQTPRYLIKTRGQQVTLSCSPISGHRSVSWYQQTPGQGLQFLFEYFSETQRNKGNFPGRFSGRQFSNSRSEMNVSTLELGDSALYLCASTPQYDAGFGYTFGSGTRLTVV.

This clone was seen only once. The chain couples TRBV25-1 to TRBJ1-2, with TRBD1 matching 7 bases. V trimming: 2 bases; J trimming: 4 bases; junction bases outside the gene matches: 1. The CDR3 is 13 amino acids. Germline V gene data show CDR1 as MGHDK and CDR2 as SYGVNS. CDR3 in DNA: TGTGCCAGCAGTGAAGCAGGGGGCTATGGCTACACCTTC. Encoded protein: CASSEAGGYGYTF.

The chain combines TRBV6-4 with TRBJ2-3, with TRBD1 identical over 10 bases. The germline gives CDR1 MRHNA, CDR2 SNTAGT. Germline trimming cut 5 bases from V and 0 bases from J; bases unmatched to any gene: 5. The CDR3 is 16 amino acids. The CDR3 reads CASSPGQGESTDTQYF. The DNA for the CDR3 is TGTGCCAGCAGTCCCGGACAGGGGGAAAGCACAGATACGCAGTATTTT.

The chain has TRBV19 and TRBJ1-1; tentatively, D is TRBD1 (6 bases). CDR3 length: 14 amino acids. Trimming removed 3 bases at V and 6 bases at J, with 14 bases between. Germline CDR1 reads LNHDA; CDR2 reads SQIVND (reference sequence). CDR3 protein: CASSIFDRKSEAFF. The CDR3 nucleotides read TGTGCCAGTAGTATCTTCGACAGGAAATCTGAAGCTTTCTTT.

The rearrangement links TRBV9 to TRBJ2-5, with 11 bases fitting TRBD2. Germline assignment: CDR1 SGDLS and CDR2 YYNGEE. The CDR3 totals 15 residues. After removal of 4 bases from V and 5 bases from J, the junction contained 7 bases not matched to a gene. The CDR3, as DNA: TGTGCCAGCAGCTTTAGCGGGGGGGCCGATGAGACCCAGTACTTC. Protein product: CASSFSGGADETQYF.

This clone appeared a single time. The chain recombines TRBV19 with TRBJ1-3; D gene ambiguous. V lost 9 bases to trimming and J lost 4 bases, with 19 bases between them. The CDR3 consists of 15 residues. Germline CDR1 LNHDA, CDR2 SQIVND (reference sequence). CDR3 coding DNA: TGTGCCAGCCGCACTGAGGGAGCTAGAGGAAACACCATATATTTT. It specifies CASRTEGARGNTIYF.

In its sample, this clone was seen once. This chain links TRBV14 with TRBJ2-3; no clear D gene. V gave up 4 bases and J gave up 0 bases, with 11 bases separating them. Germline V gene lookup returns CDR1 SGHDN and CDR2 FVKESK. There are 15 residues in the CDR3. Here the CDR3 DNA reads TGTGCCAGCAGCCCGGAACTAACTAGCACAGATACGCAGTATTTT. Encoded protein: CASSPELTSTDTQYF.

In this sample, this clone turned up a few times. The V call is TRBV4-1, the J call TRBJ1-6; weak D call: TRBD1 (5 bases). V shed 0 bases and J shed 5 bases, with 14 bases lying between them. There are 17 residues in the CDR3. Germline CDR1 and CDR2: MGHRA and YSYEKL. The chain's CDR3 is CASSQESGAAHNSPLHF. CDR3 nucleotides: TGCGCCAGCAGCCAAGAGAGTGGGGCGGCCCATAATTCACCCCTCCACTTT.

The chain recombines TRBV6-2 or TRBV6-3 with TRBJ2-3, with 10 bases lining up with TRBD2. The CDR3 contains 16 residues. V shed 6 bases, J shed 3 bases, and the junction held 9 bases outside the gene matches. The germline CDR1 and CDR2 sequences are MNHEY and SVGEGT. CDR3 sequence: CASSSPPGLATDTQYF. The CDR3, as DNA: TGTGCCAGCAGCTCTCCCCCGGGACTAGCGACAGATACGCAGTATTTT.

The chain has TRBV3-1 (or the pseudogene TRBV3-2) and TRBJ2-3; TRBD2 matches at 11 bases. The CDR3 totals 16 residues. The ends lost 3 bases at V and 5 bases at J; junction bases unmatched: 7. Germline CDR1 reads LGHDT; CDR2 reads YNNKEL (reference sequence). CDR3 protein: CASSHISGGARDTQYF. The CDR3 nucleotides are TGTGCCAGCAGCCACATTAGCGGGGGGGCAAGAGATACGCAGTATTTT.

The J gene is TRBJ2-7, the V gene TRBV19; 8 bases match TRBD2. Germline values: CDR1 LNHDA, CDR2 SQIVND (reference sequence). J gave up 6 bases and V 3 bases, and 4 bases lay outside the gene matches. The length of the CDR3 is 13 residues. The DNA for the CDR3 is TGTGCCAGTAGTATCCCCGGGGGGGTCGAGCAGTACTTC. Its protein is CASSIPGGVEQYF.

This chain joins TRBV27 and TRBJ1-1; the D gene is possibly TRBD1 (6 bases). The germline V and J ends were trimmed by 6 bases and 12 bases, with 23 bases remaining between them. This CDR3 has 14 amino acids. The germline V gene encodes CDR1 MNHEY and CDR2 SMNVEV (reference sequence). CDR3 sequence: CASRTGVQGSKTFF. CDR3 DNA sequence: TGTGCCAGCAGAACTGGGGTCCAGGGGAGTAAGACTTTCTTT.

The chain employs TRBV5-1 and TRBJ2-1; 8 bases are a match to TRBD2. Trimming removed 0 bases from V and 5 bases from J; junction bases left unmatched: 4. Germline V CDR1 and CDR2: SGHRS, YFSETQ. The CDR3 sequence is 15 residues long. CDR3 in amino acids: CASSLAGGGHNEQFF. CDR3 in DNA: TGCGCCAGCAGCTTGGCCGGCGGGGGGCACAATGAGCAGTTCTTC.